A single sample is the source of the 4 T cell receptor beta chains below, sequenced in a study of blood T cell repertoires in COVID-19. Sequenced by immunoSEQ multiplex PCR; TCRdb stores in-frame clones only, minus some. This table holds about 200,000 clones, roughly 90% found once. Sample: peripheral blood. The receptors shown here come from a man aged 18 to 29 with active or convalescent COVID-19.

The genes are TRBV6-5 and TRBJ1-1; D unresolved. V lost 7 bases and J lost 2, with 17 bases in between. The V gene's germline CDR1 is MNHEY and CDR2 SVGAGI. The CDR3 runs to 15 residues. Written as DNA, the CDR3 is TGTGCCAGCACCGTCGTCTCGGGTGCTAACACTGAAGCTTTCTTT. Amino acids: CASTVVSGANTEAFF.

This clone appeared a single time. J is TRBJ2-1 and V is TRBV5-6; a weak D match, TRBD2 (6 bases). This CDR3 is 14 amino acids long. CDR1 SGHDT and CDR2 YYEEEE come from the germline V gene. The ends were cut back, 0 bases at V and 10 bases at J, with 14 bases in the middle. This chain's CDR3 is CASSLALREPEQFF. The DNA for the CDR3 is TGTGCCAGCAGCTTGGCCCTCCGGGAGCCCGAGCAGTTCTTC. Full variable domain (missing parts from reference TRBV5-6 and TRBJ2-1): DAGVTQSPTHLIKTRGQQVTLRCSPKSGHDTVSWYQQALGQGPQFIFQYYEEEERQRGNFPDRFSGHQFPNYSSELNVNALLLGDSALYLCASSLALREPEQFFGPGTRLTVL.

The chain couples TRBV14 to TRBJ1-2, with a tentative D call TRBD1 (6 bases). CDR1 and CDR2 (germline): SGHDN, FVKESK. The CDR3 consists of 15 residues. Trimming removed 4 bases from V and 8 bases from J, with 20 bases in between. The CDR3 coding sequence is TGTGCCAGCAGCCCCCGAGTGACAGGCATGGAGGGCTACACCTTC. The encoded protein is CASSPRVTGMEGYTF.

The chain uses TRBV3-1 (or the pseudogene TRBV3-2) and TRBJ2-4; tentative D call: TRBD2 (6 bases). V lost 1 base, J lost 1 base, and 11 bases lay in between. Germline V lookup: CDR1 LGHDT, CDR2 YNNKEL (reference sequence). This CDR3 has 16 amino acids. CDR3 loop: CASSQGAGFAKNIQYF. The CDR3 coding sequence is TGTGCCAGCAGCCAAGGGGCGGGGTTCGCCAAAAACATTCAGTACTTC.